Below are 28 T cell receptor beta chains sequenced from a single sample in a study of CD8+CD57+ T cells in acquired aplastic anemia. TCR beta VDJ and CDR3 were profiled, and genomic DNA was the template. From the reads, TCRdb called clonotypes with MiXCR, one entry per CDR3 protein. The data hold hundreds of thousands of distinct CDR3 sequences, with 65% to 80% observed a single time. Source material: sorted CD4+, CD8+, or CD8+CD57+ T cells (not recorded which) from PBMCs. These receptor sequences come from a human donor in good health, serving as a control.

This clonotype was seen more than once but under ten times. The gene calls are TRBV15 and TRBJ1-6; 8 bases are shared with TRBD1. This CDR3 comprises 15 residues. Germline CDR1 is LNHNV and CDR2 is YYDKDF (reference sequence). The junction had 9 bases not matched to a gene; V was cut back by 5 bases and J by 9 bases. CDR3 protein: CATSVRTGMGSPLHF. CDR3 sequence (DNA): TGTGCCACCAGCGTAAGGACAGGGATGGGTTCACCCCTCCACTTT. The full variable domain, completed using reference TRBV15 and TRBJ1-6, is DAMVIQNPRYQVTQFGKPVTLSCSQTLNHNVMYWYQQKSSQAPKLLFHYYDKDFNNEADTPDNFQSRRPNTSFCFLDIRSPGLGDTAMYLCATSVRTGMGSPLHFGNGTRLTVT.

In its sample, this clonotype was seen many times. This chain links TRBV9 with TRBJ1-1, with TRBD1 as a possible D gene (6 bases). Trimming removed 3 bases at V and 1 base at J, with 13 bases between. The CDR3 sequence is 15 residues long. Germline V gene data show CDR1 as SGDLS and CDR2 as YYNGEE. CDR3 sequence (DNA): TGTGCCAGCAGCGGTCCCGGGACAAAGAACACTGAAGCTTTCTTT. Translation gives CASSGPGTKNTEAFF.

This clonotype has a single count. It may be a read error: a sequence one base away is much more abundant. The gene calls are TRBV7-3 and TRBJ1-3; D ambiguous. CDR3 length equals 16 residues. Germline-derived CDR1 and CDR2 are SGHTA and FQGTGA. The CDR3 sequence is CASSARLSPSANTIYF. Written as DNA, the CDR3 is TGCGCCAGCAGCGCGAGGCTCTCGCCATCTGCAAACACCATATATTTT.

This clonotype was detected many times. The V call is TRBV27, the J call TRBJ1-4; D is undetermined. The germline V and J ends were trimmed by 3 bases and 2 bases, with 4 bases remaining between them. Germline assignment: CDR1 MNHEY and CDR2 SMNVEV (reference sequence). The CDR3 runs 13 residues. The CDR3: CASSFRTNEKLFF. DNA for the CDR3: TGTGCCAGCAGTTTCCGGACTAATGAAAAACTGTTTTTT.

CDR3 DNA: TGTGCCACCAGGACAGGACCATTAGACTCACCCCTCCACTTT. It is translated as CATRTGPLDSPLHF. V gene TRBV19 combines with J gene TRBJ1-6, with TRBD1 identical over 7 bases. CDR1 is LNHDA, CDR2 SQIVND, per germline (reference sequence). There are 14 residues in the CDR3. J was trimmed by 10 bases and V by 10 bases; bases with no gene match: 13.

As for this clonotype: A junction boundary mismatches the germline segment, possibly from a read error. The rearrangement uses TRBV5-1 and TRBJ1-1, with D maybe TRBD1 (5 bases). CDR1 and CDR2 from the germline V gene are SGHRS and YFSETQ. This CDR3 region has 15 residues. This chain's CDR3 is CASSVSAGERTEAFF. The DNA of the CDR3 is TGTGCCAGCAGTGTGTCCGCGGGGGAACGCACTGAAGCTTTCTTT.

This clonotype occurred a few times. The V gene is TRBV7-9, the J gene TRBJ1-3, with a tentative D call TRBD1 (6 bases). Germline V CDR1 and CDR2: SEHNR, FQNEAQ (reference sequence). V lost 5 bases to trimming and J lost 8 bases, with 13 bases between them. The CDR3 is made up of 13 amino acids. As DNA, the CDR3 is TGTGCCAGCAGCCAAGCGTACAGGGACACCATATATTTT. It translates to CASSQAYRDTIYF.

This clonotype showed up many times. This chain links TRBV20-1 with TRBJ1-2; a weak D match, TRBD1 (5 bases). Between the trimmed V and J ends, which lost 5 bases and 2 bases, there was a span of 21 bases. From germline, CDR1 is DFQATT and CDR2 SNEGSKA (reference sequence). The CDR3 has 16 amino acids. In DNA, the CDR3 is TGCAGTGCTTCCCCTCCCGAGGACAATGAAAACTATGGCTACACCTTC. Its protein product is CSASPPEDNENYGYTF.

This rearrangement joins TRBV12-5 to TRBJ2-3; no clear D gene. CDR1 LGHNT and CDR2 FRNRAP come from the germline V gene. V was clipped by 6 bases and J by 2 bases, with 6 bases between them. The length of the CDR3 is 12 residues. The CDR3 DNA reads TGTGCTAGTGGCCCTGCCACAGATACGCAGTATTTT. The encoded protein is CASGPATDTQYF.

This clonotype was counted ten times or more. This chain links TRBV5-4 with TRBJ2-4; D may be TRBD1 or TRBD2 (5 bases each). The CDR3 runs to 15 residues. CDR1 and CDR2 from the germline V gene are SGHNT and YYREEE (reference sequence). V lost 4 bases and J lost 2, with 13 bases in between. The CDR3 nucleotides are TGTGCCAGCAGCAGGGGACCCTTAACCAAAAACATTCAGTACTTC. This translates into CASSRGPLTKNIQYF.

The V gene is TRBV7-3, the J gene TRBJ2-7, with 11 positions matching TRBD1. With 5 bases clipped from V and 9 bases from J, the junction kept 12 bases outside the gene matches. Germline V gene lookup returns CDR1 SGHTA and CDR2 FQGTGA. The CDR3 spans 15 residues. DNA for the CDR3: TGTGCCAGCAGCCGCCCCGGACAGGGGGCAGCGGCGCAGTACTTC. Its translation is CASSRPGQGAAAQYF.

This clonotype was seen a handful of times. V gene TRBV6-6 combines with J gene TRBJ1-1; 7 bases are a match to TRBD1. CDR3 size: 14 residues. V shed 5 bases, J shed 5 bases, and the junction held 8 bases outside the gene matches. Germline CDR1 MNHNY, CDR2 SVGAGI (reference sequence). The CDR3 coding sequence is TGTGCCAGCAGTCACCGACAGGGCCGGACTGAAGCTTTCTTT. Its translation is CASSHRQGRTEAFF.

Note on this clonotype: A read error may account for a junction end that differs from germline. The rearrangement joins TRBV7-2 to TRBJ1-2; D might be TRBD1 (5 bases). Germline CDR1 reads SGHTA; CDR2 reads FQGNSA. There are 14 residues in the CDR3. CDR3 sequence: CASSFADGGDGHYF. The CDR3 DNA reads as TGTGCCAGCAGCTTTGCCGACGGGGGGGACGGCCACTACTTC. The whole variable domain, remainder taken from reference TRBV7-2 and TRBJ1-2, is GAGVSQSPSNKVTEKGKDVELRCDPISGHTALYWYRQSLGQGLEFLIYFQGNSAPDKSGLPSDRFSAERTGGSVSTLTIQRTQQEDSAVYLCASSFADGGDGHYFGSGTRLTVV.

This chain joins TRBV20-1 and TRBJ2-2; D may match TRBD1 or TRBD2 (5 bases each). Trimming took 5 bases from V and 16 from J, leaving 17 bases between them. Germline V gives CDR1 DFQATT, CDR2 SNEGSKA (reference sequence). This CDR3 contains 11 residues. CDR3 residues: CSAGGFRARFF. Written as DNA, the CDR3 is TGCAGTGCTGGAGGTTTCAGGGCGAGGTTTTTT.

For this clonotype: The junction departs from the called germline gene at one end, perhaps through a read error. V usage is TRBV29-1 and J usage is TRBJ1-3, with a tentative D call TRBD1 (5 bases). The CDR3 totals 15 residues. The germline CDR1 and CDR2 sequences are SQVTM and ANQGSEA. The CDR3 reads CSVEGQRAFGHTIDF. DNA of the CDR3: TGCAGCGTTGAAGGGCAGAGGGCTTTTGGACACACCATCGATTTT.

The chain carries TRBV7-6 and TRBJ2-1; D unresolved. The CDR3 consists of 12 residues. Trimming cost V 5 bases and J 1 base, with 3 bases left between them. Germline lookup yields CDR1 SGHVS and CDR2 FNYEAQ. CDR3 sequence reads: CASSQSYNEQFF. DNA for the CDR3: TGTGCCAGCAGCCAATCCTACAATGAGCAGTTCTTC.

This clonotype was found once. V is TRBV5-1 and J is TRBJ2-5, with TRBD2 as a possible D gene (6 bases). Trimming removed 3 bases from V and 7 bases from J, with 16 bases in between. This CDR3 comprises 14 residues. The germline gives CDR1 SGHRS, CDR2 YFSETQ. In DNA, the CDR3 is TGCGCCAGCAGCTGCGGAAGAGCGGAGGGGACCCAGTACTTC. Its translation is CASSCGRAEGTQYF.

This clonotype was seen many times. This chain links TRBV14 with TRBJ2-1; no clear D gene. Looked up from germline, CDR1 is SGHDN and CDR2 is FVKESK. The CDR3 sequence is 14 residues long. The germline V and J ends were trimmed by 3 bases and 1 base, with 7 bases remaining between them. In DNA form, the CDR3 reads TGTGCCAGCAGCCAGATATTGTCCTACAATGAGCAGTTCTTC. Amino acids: CASSQILSYNEQFF.

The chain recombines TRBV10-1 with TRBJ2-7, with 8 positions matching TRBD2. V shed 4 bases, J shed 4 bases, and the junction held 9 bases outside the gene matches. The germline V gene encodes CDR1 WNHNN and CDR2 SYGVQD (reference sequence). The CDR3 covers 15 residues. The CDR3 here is CASSAGGQAPYEQYF. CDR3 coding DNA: TGCGCCAGCAGTGCGGGGGGGCAGGCGCCGTACGAGCAGTACTTC.

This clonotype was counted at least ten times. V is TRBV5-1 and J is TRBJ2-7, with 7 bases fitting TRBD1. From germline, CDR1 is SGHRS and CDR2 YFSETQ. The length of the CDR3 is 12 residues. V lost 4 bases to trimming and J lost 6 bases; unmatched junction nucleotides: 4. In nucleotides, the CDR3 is TGCGCCAGCAGCGCCGGGACAGTCGAGCAGTACTTC. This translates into CASSAGTVEQYF.

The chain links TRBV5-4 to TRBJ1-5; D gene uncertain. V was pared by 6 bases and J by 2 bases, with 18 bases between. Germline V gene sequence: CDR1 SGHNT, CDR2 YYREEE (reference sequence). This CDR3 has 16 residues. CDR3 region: CASTGRRHTGNQPQHF. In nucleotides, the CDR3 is TGTGCCAGCACGGGGAGGAGACACACGGGCAATCAGCCCCAGCATTTT.

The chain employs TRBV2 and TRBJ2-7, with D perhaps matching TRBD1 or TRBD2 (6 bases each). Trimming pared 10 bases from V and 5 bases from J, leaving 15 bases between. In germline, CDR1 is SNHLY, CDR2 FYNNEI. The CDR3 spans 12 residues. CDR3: CATMAGTNEQYF. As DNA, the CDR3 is TGTGCCACCATGGCGGGGACAAACGAGCAGTACTTC.

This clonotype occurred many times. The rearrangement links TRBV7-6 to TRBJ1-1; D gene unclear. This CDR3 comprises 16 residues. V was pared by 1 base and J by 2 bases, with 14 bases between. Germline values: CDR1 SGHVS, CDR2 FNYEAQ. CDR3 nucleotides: TGTGCCAGCAGCTTAGAGAACGCGGTAGTTAACACTGAAGCTTTCTTT. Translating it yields CASSLENAVVNTEAFF.

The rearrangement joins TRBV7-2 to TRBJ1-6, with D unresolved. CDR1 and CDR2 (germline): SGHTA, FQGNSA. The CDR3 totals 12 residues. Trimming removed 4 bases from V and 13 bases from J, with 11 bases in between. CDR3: CASSSNNCPLHF. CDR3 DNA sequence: TGTGCCAGCAGCTCCAATAATTGTCCCCTCCACTTT.

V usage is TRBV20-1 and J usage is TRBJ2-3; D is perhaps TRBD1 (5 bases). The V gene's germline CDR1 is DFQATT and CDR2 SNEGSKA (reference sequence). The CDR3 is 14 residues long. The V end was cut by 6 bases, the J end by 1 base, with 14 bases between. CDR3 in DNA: TGCAGTGCCCGTCAAATACAGGGCACAGATACGCAGTATTTT. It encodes CSARQIQGTDTQYF.

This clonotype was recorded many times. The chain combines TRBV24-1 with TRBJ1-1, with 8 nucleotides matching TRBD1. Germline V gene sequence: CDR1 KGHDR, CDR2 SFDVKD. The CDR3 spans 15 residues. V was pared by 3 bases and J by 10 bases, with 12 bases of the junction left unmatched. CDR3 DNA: TGTGCCACCAGTGATGCACAGGGGGGGGGGGTTGGAGCTTTCTTT. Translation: CATSDAQGGGVGAFF.

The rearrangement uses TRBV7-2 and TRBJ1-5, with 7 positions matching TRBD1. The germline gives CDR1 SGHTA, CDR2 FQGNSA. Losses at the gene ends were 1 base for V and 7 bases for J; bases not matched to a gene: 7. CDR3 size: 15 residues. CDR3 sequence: CASSLGQGSEQPQHF. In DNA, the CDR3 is TGTGCCAGCAGCTTAGGACAGGGATCAGAACAGCCCCAGCATTTT.

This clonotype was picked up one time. In DNA, the CDR3 is TGTGCCATCAGGGCCGAAGGTGGAAAAGCTTTCTTT. Protein: CAIRAEGGKAFF. The chain recombines TRBV10-3 with TRBJ1-1; D ambiguous. The CDR3 runs to 12 residues. Trimming removed 6 bases at V and 9 bases at J, with 14 bases between. Germline values: CDR1 ENHRY, CDR2 SYGVKD.